A selection of T cell receptor beta chains follows, all from one sample in a study of human T cells and chemical hapten exposure. TCRdb reprocessed the RACE reads via MiXCR and lists one record per CDR3 protein. The sample shows roughly 100,000 distinct CDR3 sequences, 11% of them seen only once. The sample consisted of whole blood, taken in connection with sensitization to the hapten diphenylcyclopropenone (DPC). The origin of the receptors is a woman in her sixties or seventies with alopecia areata. Some clones in this sample may be carry-over from other donors' samples. CDR3s include the opening cysteine and the closing phenylalanine or tryptophan. Fields, in order: CDR3 protein, CDR3 DNA, J gene, D gene, clone size, V gene. The D gene is left open where the match is weak. Where a row states a size, it is once, few, many or the class of an expanded clone; other rows omit it.

CDR3aa: CASSPPRWDTDTQYF
CDR3nt: TGTGCCAGCAGCCCTCCACGTTGGGATACAGATACGCAGTATTTT
j_gene: TRBJ2-3
d_gene: NA
abundance: many
v_gene: TRBV7-9

CDR3aa: CASRVGTDTQYF
CDR3nt: TGTGCCAGCAGAGTTGGCACAGATACGCAGTATTTT
j_gene: TRBJ2-3
d_gene: NA
abundance: NA
v_gene: TRBV2

CDR3aa: CASSLPPGRSDEQFF
CDR3nt: TGTGCCAGCAGCTTACCCCCAGGGCGCTCGGATGAGCAGTTCTTC
j_gene: TRBJ2-1
d_gene: NA
abundance: NA
v_gene: TRBV7-9

CDR3aa: CASSQTWMNTEAFF
CDR3nt: TGTGCCAGCAGCCAGACGTGGATGAACACTGAAGCTTTCTTT
j_gene: TRBJ1-1
d_gene: NA
abundance: NA
v_gene: TRBV3-1

CDR3aa: CSARDERGSGTEAFF
CDR3nt: TGCAGTGCTAGAGATGAGAGGGGAAGTGGTACTGAAGCTTTCTTT
j_gene: TRBJ1-1
d_gene: NA
abundance: NA
v_gene: TRBV20-1

CDR3aa: CASSFSPGSYEQYF
CDR3nt: TGTGCCAGCAGCTTTAGTCCCGGCTCCTACGAGCAGTACTTC
j_gene: TRBJ2-7
d_gene: NA
abundance: few
v_gene: TRBV7-2

CDR3aa: CASSLGGGGALGEQFF
CDR3nt: TGTGCCAGCAGCTTAGGTGGCGGGGGGGCCTTAGGTGAGCAGTTCTTC
j_gene: TRBJ2-1
d_gene: TRBD2
abundance: many
v_gene: TRBV7-6

CDR3aa: CASSFGRVNTEAFF
CDR3nt: TGTGCCAGCAGCTTCGGGCGGGTGAACACTGAAGCTTTCTTT
j_gene: TRBJ1-1
d_gene: NA
abundance: NA
v_gene: TRBV5-6

CDR3aa: CASGLGARGDNTEAFF
CDR3nt: TGTGCTAGTGGTTTGGGGGCCAGAGGGGATAACACTGAAGCTTTCTTT
j_gene: TRBJ1-1
d_gene: NA
abundance: many
v_gene: TRBV12-5

CDR3aa: CASSSTNQEPGISYQETQYF
CDR3nt: TGTGCCAGCAGCAGCACAAACCAGGAACCCGGGATATCGTACCAAGAGACCCAGTACTTC
j_gene: TRBJ2-5
d_gene: NA
abundance: few
v_gene: TRBV7-9

CDR3aa: CASITEDRGTDTQYF
CDR3nt: TGCGCCAGCATCACCGAAGACCGGGGCACAGATACGCAGTATTTT
j_gene: TRBJ2-3
d_gene: NA
abundance: many
v_gene: TRBV5-1

CDR3aa: CASDALIGTQYF
CDR3nt: TGTGCCAGCGACGCCCTGATAGGGACCCAGTACTTC
j_gene: TRBJ2-5
d_gene: NA
abundance: many
v_gene: TRBV7-2

CDR3aa: CASSFRSGGGNEQFF
CDR3nt: TGTGCCAGCAGTTTTCGTAGCGGGGGAGGGAATGAGCAGTTCTTC
j_gene: TRBJ2-1
d_gene: TRBD2
abundance: NA
v_gene: TRBV12-3/TRBV12-4

CDR3aa: CASSLDRGVGELFF
CDR3nt: TGTGCCAGCAGCCTAGACAGGGGGGTTGGGGAGCTGTTTTTT
j_gene: TRBJ2-2
d_gene: TRBD1
abundance: many
v_gene: TRBV12-3/TRBV12-4

CDR3aa: CASSLQGYGELFF
CDR3nt: TGCGCCAGCAGCTTACAGGGGTACGGGGAGCTGTTTTTT
j_gene: TRBJ2-2
d_gene: TRBD1
abundance: many
v_gene: TRBV5-1

CDR3aa: CAWTLGQRNSPLHF
CDR3nt: TGTGCCTGGACTTTGGGACAGCGTAATTCACCCCTCCACTTT
j_gene: TRBJ1-6
d_gene: TRBD1
abundance: few
v_gene: TRBV30

CDR3aa: CASSPRTGPSAIEQFF
CDR3nt: TGCGCCAGCAGCCCCCGGACAGGTCCCTCTGCGATTGAGCAGTTCTTC
j_gene: TRBJ2-1
d_gene: TRBD1
abundance: NA
v_gene: TRBV4-1

CDR3aa: CASSDLGAVTGELFF
CDR3nt: TGCGCCAGCAGTGATCTGGGGGCGGTCACCGGGGAGCTGTTTTTT
j_gene: TRBJ2-2
d_gene: NA
abundance: many
v_gene: TRBV10-2

CDR3aa: CASSLGYSNQPQHF
CDR3nt: TGTGCCAGCAGTTTAGGCTATAGCAATCAGCCCCAGCATTTT
j_gene: TRBJ1-5
d_gene: NA
abundance: NA
v_gene: TRBV27

CDR3aa: CASSKGPGHSYEQYF
CDR3nt: TGTGCCAGCAGCAAAGGCCCGGGACACTCCTACGAGCAGTACTTC
j_gene: TRBJ2-7
d_gene: NA
abundance: many
v_gene: TRBV21-1

CDR3aa: CASSWRDFSPGELFF
CDR3nt: TGTGCCAGCAGCTGGAGGGACTTCAGCCCCGGGGAGCTGTTTTTT
j_gene: TRBJ2-2
d_gene: NA
abundance: NA
v_gene: TRBV5-4

CDR3aa: CASSYGQANTEAFF
CDR3nt: TGTGCCAGCAGTTACGGGCAGGCGAACACTGAAGCTTTCTTT
j_gene: TRBJ1-1
d_gene: NA
abundance: many
v_gene: TRBV6-5

CDR3aa: CASTLGMSGGDVLSSYEQYF
CDR3nt: TGTGCCAGCACCCTCGGGATGAGCGGGGGGGACGTCCTGAGCTCCTACGAGCAGTACTTC
j_gene: TRBJ2-7
d_gene: TRBD2
abundance: many
v_gene: TRBV7-2

CDR3aa: CASSLGKGSNYGYTF
CDR3nt: TGTGCCAGCAGCTTGGGGAAAGGATCCAACTATGGCTACACCTTC
j_gene: TRBJ1-2
d_gene: NA
abundance: many
v_gene: TRBV5-6

CDR3aa: CASSGRRLNTEAFF
CDR3nt: TGTGCCAGCAGTGGTCGGCGACTTAACACTGAAGCTTTCTTT
j_gene: TRBJ1-1
d_gene: NA
abundance: few
v_gene: TRBV2

CDR3aa: CASSPSSSYEQYF
CDR3nt: TGTGCCAGCTCACCCTCGAGCTCCTACGAGCAGTACTTC
j_gene: TRBJ2-7
d_gene: NA
abundance: NA
v_gene: TRBV18

CDR3aa: CASSLLYGETQYF
CDR3nt: TGTGCCAGCAGCCTCCTATACGGGGAGACCCAGTACTTC
j_gene: TRBJ2-5
d_gene: NA
abundance: many
v_gene: TRBV7-9

CDR3aa: CSVEEYTDTQYF
CDR3nt: TGCAGCGTTGAGGAGTACACAGATACGCAGTATTTT
j_gene: TRBJ2-3
d_gene: NA
abundance: many
v_gene: TRBV29-1

CDR3aa: CASSYRQGDTEAFF
CDR3nt: TGTGCCAGCAGTTACCGACAGGGAGACACTGAAGCTTTCTTT
j_gene: TRBJ1-1
d_gene: TRBD1
abundance: few
v_gene: TRBV6-2/TRBV6-3

CDR3aa: CASSPTSDTQYF
CDR3nt: TGCGCCAGCAGTCCGACGTCAGATACGCAGTATTTT
j_gene: TRBJ2-3
d_gene: NA
abundance: NA
v_gene: TRBV10-2

CDR3aa: CASSDSQGTVNQPQHF
CDR3nt: TGTGCCAGCAGTGACTCACAGGGTACGGTCAATCAGCCCCAGCATTTT
j_gene: TRBJ1-5
d_gene: NA
abundance: many
v_gene: TRBV6-6

CDR3aa: CATQLGVGSTGELFF
CDR3nt: TGTGCCACACAACTCGGGGTCGGATCCACCGGGGAGCTGTTTTTT
j_gene: TRBJ2-2
d_gene: NA
abundance: few
v_gene: TRBV6-6

CDR3aa: CASTVTSGVGTDTQYF
CDR3nt: TGTGCCAGCACCGTGACTAGCGGGGTTGGCACAGATACGCAGTATTTT
j_gene: TRBJ2-3
d_gene: TRBD2
abundance: many
v_gene: TRBV6-5

CDR3aa: CASSRRTGENYGYTF
CDR3nt: TGCGCCAGCAGCCGAAGGACAGGGGAGAACTATGGCTACACCTTC
j_gene: TRBJ1-2
d_gene: TRBD1
abundance: few
v_gene: TRBV4-1

CDR3aa: CASSWPGGNQPQHF
CDR3nt: TGTGCCAGCAGTTGGCCCGGCGGCAATCAGCCCCAGCATTTT
j_gene: TRBJ1-5
d_gene: NA
abundance: NA
v_gene: TRBV12-3/TRBV12-4

CDR3aa: CSVAGRGGSSYNEQFF
CDR3nt: TGCAGCGTTGCTGGACGAGGGGGGAGCTCCTACAATGAGCAGTTCTTC
j_gene: TRBJ2-1
d_gene: NA
abundance: many
v_gene: TRBV29-1

CDR3aa: CASSVRGMETQYF
CDR3nt: TGTGCCAGCAGCGTTCGGGGGATGGAGACCCAGTACTTC
j_gene: TRBJ2-5
d_gene: NA
abundance: many
v_gene: TRBV9